This T cell receptor (beta chain) was found in a study of T cells in Graves' hyperthyroidism and ophthalmopathy. Study summary: Peripheral blood collection took place at initial diagnosis, before any treatment.

Study results and limitations: In simple terms, a model built on 13 V-J features told ophthalmopathy apart from stable hyperthyroidism. Most thyroid-expanded clonotypes above 0.001 were also found in blood.

TCR beta CDR3 region amplification was performed from RNA transcripts. In the first-round RT-PCR of the TCR CDR3, the HTBI primer set was used. MiXCR, applied by TCRdb to the multiplex PCR reads, yields one record per CDR3 protein. This table holds 460,000 or so distinct CDR3 sequences, approximately 15% found once. Fresh peripheral blood, 8 to 10 ml, was the source of the PBMCs. V was shortened by 2 bases and J by 8 bases, with 16 bases between the two germline ends. This CDR3 comprises 15 residues. The germline CDR1 and CDR2 sequences are SGHTA and FQGNSA. A word on this clonotype: Antigen: not known.

The sequencing sample was made of blood. The chain couples TRBV7-2 to TRBJ1-3, with D unclear. This clonotype was sampled from a woman between 18 and 30 years old with Graves' hyperthyroidism. Here the CDR3 reads CASSLLVGNLDTIYF. The DNA for the CDR3 is TGTGCCAGCAGCTTACTTGTAGGGAATTTGGACACCATATATTTT. Combining the CDR3 with reference TRBV7-2 and TRBJ1-3 gives the whole variable domain GAGVSQSPSNKVTEKGKDVELRCDPISGHTALYWYRQSLGQGLEFLIYFQGNSAPDKSGLPSDRFSAERTGGSVSTLTIQRTQQEDSAVYLCASSLLVGNLDTIYFGEGSWLTVV.